A selection of T cell receptor beta chains follows, all from one sample in a study of blood T cells in healthy people across ages. Each CDR3 protein is one row after TCRdb ran MiXCR on the 5' RACE reads. In the table there are about 1.8 million distinct CDR3 sequences, 49% of which are singletons. The specimen was blood. These receptors were collected from a woman between 35 and 50 years old in good health. The CDR3 runs from the conserved cysteine through the conserved F or W. The D gene is left open where the match is weak. Size is stated for part of the rows, as once, few or many counts, or as a class when the clone is expanded.

D gene	clone size	J gene	V gene	CDR3 DNA	CDR3 protein
NA	NA	TRBJ2-1	TRBV12-3/TRBV12-4	TGTGCCAGCAGTTTAATCGTGGACAGATTTTCTTGGCCGTTCTTC	CASSLIVDRFSWPFF
NA	NA	TRBJ2-3	TRBV9	TGTGCCAGCAGCCCCGAAGGCTTTCTGGGAGATACGCAGTATTTT	CASSPEGFLGDTQYF
NA	NA	TRBJ2-5	TRBV20-1	TGCAGTGCTTCAGACACTTGGGGGCGAGAGACCCAGTACTTC	CSASDTWGRETQYF
TRBD2	NA	TRBJ2-1	TRBV6-2/TRBV6-3	TGTGCCAGCATGAGCCTTGCGGGGGGGCAGGGTGAGCAGTTCTTC	CASMSLAGGQGEQFF
TRBD2	once	TRBJ2-3	TRBV7-9	TGTGCCAGCACCGCTAGCGGGGGGCGGACAGATACGCAGTATTTT	CASTASGGRTDTQYF
NA	NA	TRBJ2-7	TRBV7-2	TGTGCCAGCAGCTCCCTAGGGAGGCTTTACGAGCAGTACTTC	CASSSLGRLYEQYF
TRBD2	few	TRBJ2-1	TRBV20-1	TGCAGTGCTAGTCCGGCTAGCGGGGGTTATGAGCAGTTCTTC	CSASPASGGYEQFF
NA	few	TRBJ2-7	TRBV25-1	TGTGCCAGCAGTGGATACAGGGACGAGCAGTACTTC	CASSGYRDEQYF
TRBD1	NA	TRBJ2-7	TRBV10-3	TGTGCCATCAGGGGGACAGGCGGAAGATCCTACAATGAGCAGTACTTC	CAIRGTGGRSYNEQYF
NA	NA	TRBJ2-5	TRBV7-8	TGTGCCAGCAGCTTAGCGCTAATAGGACTCCCCGACCAGACCCAGTACTTC	CASSLALIGLPDQTQYF
NA	NA	TRBJ1-4	TRBV12-3/TRBV12-4	TGTGCCAGCAGTCCAACAGGGCTGGACGAAAAACTGTTTTTT	CASSPTGLDEKLFF
NA	NA	TRBJ1-2	TRBV28	TGTGCCAGCAGTTTCGACCAGACGGGAGGCTACACCTTC	CASSFDQTGGYTF
NA	few	TRBJ2-5	TRBV20-1	TGCAGTGTCGGGCGGGGACGCCAAGAGACCCAGTACTTC	CSVGRGRQETQYF
NA	NA	TRBJ2-1	TRBV5-1	TGCGCCAGCAACTCTGGGGGCGGCTACAATGAGCAGTTCTTC	CASNSGGGYNEQFF
NA	few	TRBJ2-5	TRBV29-1	TGCAGCGTTGAACATGGTCAGCAAGAGACCCAGTACTTC	CSVEHGQQETQYF
NA	NA	TRBJ1-1	TRBV13	TGTGCCAGCAGCCAAGGGGGGGAAAGGAACACTGAAGCTTTCTTT	CASSQGGERNTEAFF
TRBD2	NA	TRBJ2-1	TRBV20-1	TGCAGTGCTACAAAGACTAGCTCCTCCTACAATGAGCAGTTCTTC	CSATKTSSSYNEQFF
TRBD1	NA	TRBJ2-7	TRBV18	TGTGCCAGCTCATCCCGGGACAGGGGGCTTAACGAGCAGTACTTC	CASSSRDRGLNEQYF
NA	few	TRBJ2-1	TRBV5-1	TGCGCCAGCAGCACCACTACAGGGTGGGCTGAGCAGTTCTTC	CASSTTTGWAEQFF
NA	few	TRBJ1-6	TRBV6-1	TGTGCCAGCAGCAAGGGGTTTAGTAACTCCTATAATTCACCCCTCCACTTT	CASSKGFSNSYNSPLHF
NA	NA	TRBJ2-6	TRBV11-2	TGTGCCAGCAGCTTAGAATGGGGTTGGTACTCTGGGGCCAACGTCCTGACTTTC	CASSLEWGWYSGANVLTF
NA	once	TRBJ2-5	TRBV12-3/TRBV12-4	TGTGCCAGCAGCCCATACCGGGTCGTCCAAGAGACCCAGTACTTC	CASSPYRVVQETQYF
NA	NA	TRBJ2-1	TRBV7-9	TGTGCCAGCAGAACTGCCGGATCCTACAATGAGCAGTTCTTC	CASRTAGSYNEQFF
TRBD1	NA	TRBJ1-2	TRBV7-2	TGTGCCAGCAGAATAGGGGGGACAGGTGTAAATGGCTACACCTTC	CASRIGGTGVNGYTF
NA	NA	TRBJ2-7	TRBV21-1	TGTGCCAGCAGCAAAGCGTCTATTTCCTACGAGCAGTACTTC	CASSKASISYEQYF
NA	NA	TRBJ2-7	TRBV12-3/TRBV12-4	TGTGCCAGCAGCCCCGGGTGGGCCGGCAATGAGCAGTACTTC	CASSPGWAGNEQYF
NA	few	TRBJ2-5	TRBV7-2	TGTGCCAGCAGCCTGGGCAGGGGTACTACGGGGCAGTACTTC	CASSLGRGTTGQYF
NA	few	TRBJ2-1	TRBV20-1	TGCAGTGCTAGACGGACCGAATATAATGAGCAGTTCTTC	CSARRTEYNEQFF
TRBD1	few	TRBJ2-4	TRBV7-9	TGTGCCAGCAGCCCTCTAGGGGGGACAGGGGTCAAAAACATTCAGTACTTC	CASSPLGGTGVKNIQYF
TRBD1	few	TRBJ1-1	TRBV4-3	TGCGCCAGCAGCCAGGGGGGACAGCCGAACACTGAAGCTTTCTTT	CASSQGGQPNTEAFF
NA	many	TRBJ2-5	TRBV15	TGTGCCACCAGCCTGGGAGAGACCCAGTACTTC	CATSLGETQYF
NA	NA	TRBJ2-4	TRBV7-3	TGTGCCAGCAGCTTAACACCCGACCTAGCCAAAAACATTCAGTACTTC	CASSLTPDLAKNIQYF
TRBD1	few	TRBJ2-4	TRBV5-8	TGTGCCAGCAGCCTTGGACAGGGCGTGGGACTAGCCAAAAACATTCAGTACTTC	CASSLGQGVGLAKNIQYF
NA	NA	TRBJ1-2	TRBV6-5	TGTGCCAGCAGTTACTCAGAGGGAAACTATGGCTACACCTTC	CASSYSEGNYGYTF
NA	NA	TRBJ1-2	TRBV4-2	TGTGCCAGCAGCCAAGATACCCGGACAGCCTTCTATGGCTACACCTTC	CASSQDTRTAFYGYTF
NA	NA	TRBJ2-3	TRBV11-2	TGTGCCAGCGGCCGGGAAGATACGCAGTATTTT	CASGREDTQYF
TRBD1	NA	TRBJ1-2	TRBV7-2	TGTGCCAGCAGCGCCCGGACAGGGGAATTTAATGGCTACACCTTC	CASSARTGEFNGYTF
TRBD1	few	TRBJ2-7	TRBV20-1	TGCAGTGCTCCTTTAGGGACAGGGGCAACTTACGAGCAGTACTTC	CSAPLGTGATYEQYF
NA	NA	TRBJ2-5	TRBV4-1	TGCGCCAGCAGCCAGCTACTCCGGGACACCCCATGGGAGACCCAGTACTTC	CASSQLLRDTPWETQYF
NA	few	TRBJ2-1	TRBV3-1	TGTGCCAGCAGCCCCCAGATAACGGGACATTACAATGAGCAGTTCTTC	CASSPQITGHYNEQFF
TRBD2	few	TRBJ2-5	TRBV24-1	TGTGCCACCAGGGGCGGGGGAGAGACCCAGTACTTC	CATRGGGETQYF